The 24 T cell receptor beta chains listed next were all sequenced from one sample in a study of blood T cell repertoires in COVID-19. This table comes from immunoSEQ multiplex PCR, and its TCRdb copy is limited to in-frame clones, with some not included. The sample has about 89,000 clones, about three quarters seen once. The specimen was peripheral blood. The receptors were sampled from a human donor in a cohort sampled during active COVID-19.

V and J are TRBV29-1 and TRBJ2-5; D perhaps matches TRBD2 (6 bases). The CDR3 sequence is 16 residues long. Germline V gene lookup returns CDR1 SQVTM and CDR2 ANQGSEA. Trimming removed 5 bases from V and 2 bases from J, with 21 bases in between. The DNA of the CDR3 is TGCAGCGTTCCTTCGGAGGGCTGGGGGTTACAAGAGACCCAGTACTTC. Residues: CSVPSEGWGLQETQYF. Full variable domain (missing parts from reference TRBV29-1 and TRBJ2-5): SAVISQKPSRDICQRGTSLTIQCQVDSQVTMMFWYRQQPGQSLTLIATANQGSEATYESGFVIDKFPISRPNLTFSTLTVSNMSPEDSSIYLCSVPSEGWGLQETQYFGPGTRLLVL.

The chain combines TRBV11-2 with TRBJ2-7, with D perhaps TRBD1 (6 bases). The ends were cut back, 3 bases at V and 0 bases at J, with 15 bases in the middle. CDR3 length: 16 residues. Germline V gives CDR1 SGHAT, CDR2 FQNNGV. CDR3 in amino acids: CASSFRPDSRSYEQYF. In DNA, the CDR3 is TGTGCCAGCAGCTTCCGACCGGACAGCCGCTCCTACGAGCAGTACTTC. Full variable domain (outside the CDR3, taken from reference TRBV11-2 and TRBJ2-7): EAGVAQSPRYKIIEKRQSVAFWCNPISGHATLYWYQQILGQGPKLLIQFQNNGVVDDSQLPKDRFSAERLKGVDSTLKIQPAKLEDSAVYLCASSFRPDSRSYEQYFGPGTRLTVT.

This clone has a single count. The rearrangement joins TRBV6-1 to TRBJ1-2, with D perhaps TRBD1 (5 bases). In germline, CDR1 is MNHNS, CDR2 SASEGT. The CDR3 consists of 13 residues. Trimming shortened V by 6 bases and J by 6 bases, and 14 bases separated the two germline ends. CDR3: CASRPQGVHGYTF. For the CDR3, the DNA is TGTGCCAGCAGGCCGCAGGGCGTCCATGGCTACACCTTC.

The chain carries TRBV6-5 and TRBJ1-4; D unresolved. From germline, CDR1 is MNHEY and CDR2 SVGAGI. CDR3 length equals 14 residues. V lost 8 bases and J 4 bases, leaving 14 bases between the germline ends. In DNA form, the CDR3 reads TGTGCCAGCTGCCGGGTGGTTGTTAATGAAAAACTGTTTTTT. It translates to CASCRVVVNEKLFF.

The chain joins TRBV4-3 to TRBJ1-2; TRBD1 matches 8 bases. From germline, CDR1 is LGHNA and CDR2 YSLEER. The length of the CDR3 is 13 residues. J lost 7 bases, V lost 5 bases, and 6 bases had no gene match. CDR3 nucleotide sequence: TGCGCCAGCAGCGAGGACAGGGCTTCTGGCTACACCTTC. Its protein is CASSEDRASGYTF.

Remarks on this clone: Germline is not matched at one junction end, which may reflect a read error. The V gene is TRBV28, the J gene TRBJ2-5; D is undetermined. The germline V gene has CDR1 MDHEN and CDR2 SYDVKM. CDR3 length: 11 residues. The CDR3 DNA is TGTGCCAGCAGCTATCAAGAGGCCCAGTACTTC. Translated, it gives CASSYQEAQYF.

The V gene is TRBV4-3, the J gene TRBJ2-2; TRBD1 matches at 7 bases. Germline assignment: CDR1 LGHNA and CDR2 YSLEER. V was clipped by 4 bases and J by 8 bases; unmatched bases: 10. The CDR3 extends over 15 amino acids. The CDR3 DNA sequence: TGCGCCAGCAGCCTACTACAGGGGACCGGGGGGGAGCTGTTTTTT. It translates to CASSLLQGTGGELFF.

As concerns this clone: At the DNA level, this CDR3 is encoded by other sequences in the same sample as well. The rearrangement links TRBV5-4 to TRBJ2-7; 8 bases agree with TRBD2. V was pared by 4 bases and J by 0 bases, with 6 bases of the junction left unmatched. The CDR3 has 15 residues. The germline CDR1 and CDR2 sequences are SGHNT and YYREEE (reference sequence). The CDR3 reads CASSRGGPSSYEQYF. CDR3 coding DNA: TGTGCCAGCAGCCGCGGGGGGCCGAGCTCCTACGAGCAGTACTTC.

This clone was counted once. The rearrangement links TRBV20-1 to TRBJ1-1, with a possible D match to TRBD1 (5 bases). With 1 base removed from V and 11 bases from J, the gap between germline ends came to 11 bases. CDR1 is DFQATT, CDR2 SNEGSKA, per germline (reference sequence). The CDR3 is 11 amino acids. The CDR3, as DNA: TGCAGTGCTAGAGGGGCAGGGCGCGCTTTCTTT. Encoded protein: CSARGAGRAFF.

V usage is TRBV7-8 and J usage is TRBJ2-1, with 10 bases aligning to TRBD1. The length of the CDR3 is 15 residues. CDR1 is SGHVS and CDR2 is FQNEAQ in the germline V gene. V was pared by 0 bases and J by 9 bases, with 5 bases of the junction left unmatched. CDR3 sequence (DNA): TGTGCCAGCAGCTTAGCGGGGACAGGGGTTGGTGAGCAGTTCTTC. It translates to CASSLAGTGVGEQFF.

The V gene is TRBV6-2 or TRBV6-3, the J gene TRBJ1-3; D unresolved. Germline CDR1 reads MNHEY; CDR2 reads SVGEGT. The CDR3 sequence is 12 residues long. Trimming took off 6 bases at V and 8 bases at J, with 11 bases between the two ends. CDR3 residues: CASSVKADTIYF. CDR3 bases: TGTGCCAGCAGCGTTAAGGCGGACACCATATATTTT.

The CDR3 sequence: CASSLLAGNTGELFF. The CDR3 nucleotides read TGCGCCAGCAGCTTGTTGGCAGGAAACACCGGGGAGCTGTTTTTT. V and J are TRBV5-1 and TRBJ2-2; D is unresolved. Germline V gene sequence: CDR1 SGHRS, CDR2 YFSETQ. The CDR3 totals 15 residues. The ends were cut back, 1 base at V and 2 bases at J, with 9 bases in the middle.

This chain links TRBV7-2 with TRBJ1-6; 7 bases are shared with TRBD1. V was clipped by 4 bases and J by 0 bases; unmatched bases: 9. Looked up from germline, CDR1 is SGHTA and CDR2 is FQGNSA. The CDR3 length is 18 residues. This chain's CDR3 is CASSSYRGRSSYNSPLHF. CDR3 nucleotides: TGTGCCAGCAGCTCATACAGGGGAAGAAGCTCCTATAATTCACCCCTCCACTTT. Looking up the rest from reference TRBV7-2 and TRBJ1-6 gives the full variable domain: GAGVSQSPSNKVTEKGKDVELRCDPISGHTALYWYRQSLGQGLEFLIYFQGNSAPDKSGLPSDRFSAERTGGSVSTLTIQRTQQEDSAVYLCASSSYRGRSSYNSPLHFGNGTRLTVT.

J is TRBJ1-2 and V is TRBV25-1, with TRBD1 matching over 7 bases. Germline V gene data show CDR1 as MGHDK and CDR2 as SYGVNS. There are 15 residues in the CDR3. With 3 bases clipped from V and 4 bases from J, the junction kept 8 bases outside the gene matches. This chain's CDR3 is CASSDLTDRVYGYTF. CDR3 DNA sequence: TGTGCCAGCAGTGATCTAACCGACAGGGTCTATGGCTACACCTTC.

This clone was observed a few times. The chain carries TRBV7-8 and TRBJ2-3; possibly TRBD2 for D (6 bases). The germline V and J ends were trimmed by 1 base and 1 base, with 6 bases remaining between them. Germline CDR1 reads SGHVS; CDR2 reads FQNEAQ. The CDR3 contains 14 residues. The CDR3 nucleotides are TGTGCCAGCAGCTTAGAGCGGGGCACAGATACGCAGTATTTT. Encoded protein: CASSLERGTDTQYF.

With regard to this clone: Other DNA sequences within the sample encode an identical CDR3. The chain joins TRBV20-1 to TRBJ2-7, with D hard to call. The V end was cut by 5 bases, the J end by 4 bases, with 9 bases between. The germline V gene encodes CDR1 DFQATT and CDR2 SNEGSKA (reference sequence). The CDR3 spans 11 residues. DNA of the CDR3: TGCAGTGCTGGCCGCGGTTACGAGCAGTACTTC. This encodes CSAGRGYEQYF.

The chain carries TRBV5-1 and TRBJ1-2, with D uncertain. This CDR3 region has 15 residues. V lost 0 bases and J 4 bases, leaving 13 bases between the germline ends. CDR1 is SGHRS and CDR2 is YFSETQ in the germline V gene. The CDR3 loop reads CASSLAAGVSYGYTF. CDR3 coding DNA: TGCGCCAGCAGCTTGGCCGCAGGTGTGAGCTATGGCTACACCTTC.

The chain couples TRBV27 to TRBJ2-5; 7 bases agree with TRBD1. The CDR3 runs to 15 residues. Losses at the gene ends were 6 bases for V and 3 bases for J; bases not matched to a gene: 10. CDR1 is MNHEY and CDR2 is SMNVEV in the germline V gene (reference sequence). CDR3 residues: CASSPSTGLKETQYF. As DNA, the CDR3 is TGTGCCAGCAGCCCATCGACAGGGCTGAAAGAGACCCAGTACTTC.

The chain links TRBV11-2 to TRBJ2-5; a weak D match, TRBD2 (7 bases). The V end was cut by 5 bases, the J end by 5 bases, with 15 bases between. This CDR3 contains 14 residues. Germline values: CDR1 SGHAT, CDR2 FQNNGV. The CDR3 loop is CASSPRGAGETQYF. The CDR3 DNA reads as TGTGCCAGCAGCCCCCGGGGGGCGGGGGAGACCCAGTACTTC.

The V call is TRBV10-3, the J call TRBJ2-7, with D tentatively TRBD2 (5 bases). V was clipped by 3 bases and J by 0 bases, with 12 bases between them. CDR1 is ENHRY and CDR2 is SYGVKD in the germline V gene. This CDR3 has 15 amino acids. The CDR3 here is CAISERAGNSYEQYF. The CDR3 DNA reads as TGTGCCATCAGTGAACGGGCCGGGAACTCCTACGAGCAGTACTTC.

The V gene is TRBV6-6, the J gene TRBJ1-5; 7 bases line up with TRBD1. CDR3 size: 15 residues. CDR1 MNHNY and CDR2 SVGAGI come from the germline V gene (reference sequence). Germline trimming cut 5 bases from V and 1 base from J; bases unmatched to any gene: 5. The CDR3 loop is CASSPTGASNQPQHF. The DNA of the CDR3 is TGTGCCAGCAGTCCCACAGGGGCGAGCAATCAGCCCCAGCATTTT.

V is TRBV7-9 and J is TRBJ1-4; the D gene is possibly TRBD1 (5 bases). CDR1 and CDR2 from the germline V gene are SEHNR and FQNEAQ (reference sequence). V shed 0 bases and J shed 0 bases, with 11 bases lying between them. The length of the CDR3 is 17 residues. The CDR3 is CASSLAQGPSTNEKLFF. CDR3 nucleotide sequence: TGTGCCAGCAGCTTAGCTCAGGGCCCTTCAACTAATGAAAAACTGTTTTTT.

As for this clone: One junction end does not reproduce the germline sequence, and a read error may be involved. This chain connects TRBV6-1 to TRBJ2-7; D remains ambiguous. CDR1 is MNHNS, CDR2 SASEGT, per germline. This CDR3 is 15 amino acids long. CDR3 in DNA: TGTGCCAGCAGAGAAGTAGTACGATCGATCCGGGAGCAGTACTTC. This sequence encodes CASREVVRSIREQYF.

The J gene is TRBJ2-2, the V gene TRBV3-1 (or the pseudogene TRBV3-2), with 10 nucleotides matching TRBD2. The CDR3 loop spans 16 amino acids. V trimming: 4 bases; J trimming: 0 bases; junction bases outside the gene matches: 2. The germline V gene encodes CDR1 LGHDT and CDR2 YNNKEL (reference sequence). The CDR3 nucleotides read TGTGCCAGCAGCCTTACTAGCGGGACGAACACCGGGGAGCTGTTTTTT. This sequence encodes CASSLTSGTNTGELFF.